This TCR beta chain was recovered during a study of T-cell reconstitution after alpha-beta-depleted transplantation in children. Study-wide findings and caveats: Where alpha-beta T cells came from about two months after transplant was reportedly several hundred expanded graft clones. Most T-cell counts and diversity one year after the transplant came from T cells that were newly produced. The high TCRbeta diversity at day 60 in some patients came from surviving recipient T cells and thymic progenitors.

Comment on this clonotype: Its antigen remains unidentified.

Unique molecular identifiers were used in preparing the TCRbeta library. TCRdb reanalysed the PCR reads using MiXCR and keeps one entry per CDR3 protein. Of some 290,000 distinct CDR3 sequences in the sample, roughly 21% were seen once. Sequenced material: PBMCs, mostly from graft donor cells, taken 180 days after TCRalphabeta/CD19-depleted stem cell transplant. This clonotype originated in a male patient between 10 and 17 years old who had a stem cell transplant for acute lymphoblastic leukemia, so the T cells may come from the graft donor.

The CDR3 loop reads CASRQNRGRGYEQYF. CDR3 nucleotides: TGCGCCAGTAGGCAGAACAGGGGGCGCGGGTACGAGCAGTACTTC. The rearrangement links TRBV5-1 to TRBJ2-7, with 9 bases aligning to TRBD1. The V gene end was trimmed by 8 bases and the J gene end by 4 bases; junction bases not matched to a gene: 13. The CDR3 totals 15 residues. CDR1 is SGHRS and CDR2 is YFSETQ in the germline V gene.